This T cell receptor (beta chain) is from a study of cytomegalovirus exposure and HLA in healthy donors. The study's findings and limits: Altogether, 160 or so TCR beta chains were recorded as cytomegalovirus-associated.

PCR involved 60 Vbeta and 13 Jbeta primers. Assay used: immunoSEQ multiplex PCR; TCRdb lists only in-frame clones, some missing. This table holds under 200,000 clones, 65% to 80% found once. A word on this clone: Its antigen is as yet unknown.

V lost 0 bases and J lost 0; bases outside the gene matches: 4. CDR1 is SGHRS and CDR2 is YFSETQ in the germline V gene. The CDR3 runs 16 residues. The genes are TRBV5-1 and TRBJ2-7; 9 bases map to TRBD2. The receptor was derived from a woman aged 40-49 years in good health and CMV-seronegative. What was sequenced was PBMCs. This CDR3 is CASSLAGGLASYEQYF. CDR3 in DNA: TGCGCCAGCAGCTTGGCCGGGGGACTAGCCTCCTACGAGCAGTACTTC.